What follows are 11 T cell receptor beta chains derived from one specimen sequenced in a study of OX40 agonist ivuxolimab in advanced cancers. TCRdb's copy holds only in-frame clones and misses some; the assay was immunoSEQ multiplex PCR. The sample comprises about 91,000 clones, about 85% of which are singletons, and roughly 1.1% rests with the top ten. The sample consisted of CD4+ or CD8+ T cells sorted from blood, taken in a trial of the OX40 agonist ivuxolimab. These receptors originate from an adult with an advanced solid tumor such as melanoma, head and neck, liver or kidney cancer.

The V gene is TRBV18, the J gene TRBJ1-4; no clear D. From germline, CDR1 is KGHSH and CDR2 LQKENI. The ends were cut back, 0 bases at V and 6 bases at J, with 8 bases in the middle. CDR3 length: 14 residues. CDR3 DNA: TGTGCCAGCTCACCACCGCGTCCCGATGAAAAACTGTTTTTT. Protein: CASSPPRPDEKLFF.

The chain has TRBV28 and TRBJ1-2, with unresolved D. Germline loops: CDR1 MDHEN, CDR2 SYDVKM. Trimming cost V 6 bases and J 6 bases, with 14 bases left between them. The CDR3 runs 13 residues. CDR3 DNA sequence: TGTGCCAGCAGAGTTTCTTGGGAGAATGGCTACACCTTC. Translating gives CASRVSWENGYTF.

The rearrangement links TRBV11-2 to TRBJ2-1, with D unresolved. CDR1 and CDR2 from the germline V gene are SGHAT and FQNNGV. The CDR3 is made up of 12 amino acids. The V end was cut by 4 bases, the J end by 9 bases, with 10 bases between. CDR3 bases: TGTGCCAGCAGCTCGACACGGTCTGAGCAGTTCTTC. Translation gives CASSSTRSEQFF.

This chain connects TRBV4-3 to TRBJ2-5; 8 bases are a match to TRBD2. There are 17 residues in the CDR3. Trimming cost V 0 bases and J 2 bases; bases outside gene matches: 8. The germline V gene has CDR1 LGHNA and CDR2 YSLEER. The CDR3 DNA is TGCGCCAGCAGCCAAGATTACCGGGGGGGACGGCAAGAGACCCAGTACTTC. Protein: CASSQDYRGGRQETQYF.

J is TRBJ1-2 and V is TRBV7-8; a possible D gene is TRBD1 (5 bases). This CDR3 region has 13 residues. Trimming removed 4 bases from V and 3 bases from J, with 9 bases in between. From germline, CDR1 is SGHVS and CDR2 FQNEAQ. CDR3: CASSSPRDYGYTF. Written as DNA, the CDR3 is TGTGCCAGCAGCTCCCCCAGGGACTATGGCTACACCTTC.

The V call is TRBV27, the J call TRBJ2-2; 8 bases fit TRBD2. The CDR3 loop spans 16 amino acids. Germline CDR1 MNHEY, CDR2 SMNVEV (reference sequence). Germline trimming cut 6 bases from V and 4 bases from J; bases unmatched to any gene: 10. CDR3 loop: CASSPGTSWTTGELFF. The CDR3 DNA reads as TGTGCCAGCAGCCCCGGGACTAGTTGGACCACCGGGGAGCTGTTTTTT.

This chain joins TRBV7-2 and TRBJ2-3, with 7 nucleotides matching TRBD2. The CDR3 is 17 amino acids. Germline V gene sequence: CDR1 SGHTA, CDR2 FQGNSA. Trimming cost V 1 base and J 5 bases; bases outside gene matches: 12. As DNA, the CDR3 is TGTGCCAGCAGCTTAGAGGGGCGGCGGGGGACTGGAGATACGCAGTATTTT. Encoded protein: CASSLEGRRGTGDTQYF.

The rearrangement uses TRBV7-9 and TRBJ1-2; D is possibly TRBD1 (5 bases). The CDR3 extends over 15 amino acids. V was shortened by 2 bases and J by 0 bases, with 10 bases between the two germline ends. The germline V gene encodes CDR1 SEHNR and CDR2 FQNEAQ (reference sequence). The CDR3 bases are TGTGCCAGCAGCTTAACCGACAGCCCTAACTATGGCTACACCTTC. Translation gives CASSLTDSPNYGYTF.

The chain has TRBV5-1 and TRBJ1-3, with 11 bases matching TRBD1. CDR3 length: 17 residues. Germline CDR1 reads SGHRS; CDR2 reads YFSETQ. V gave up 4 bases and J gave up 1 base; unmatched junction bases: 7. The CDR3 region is CASSTGQGAISGNTIYF. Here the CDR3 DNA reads TGCGCCAGCAGCACTGGACAGGGGGCGATTTCTGGAAACACCATATATTTT.

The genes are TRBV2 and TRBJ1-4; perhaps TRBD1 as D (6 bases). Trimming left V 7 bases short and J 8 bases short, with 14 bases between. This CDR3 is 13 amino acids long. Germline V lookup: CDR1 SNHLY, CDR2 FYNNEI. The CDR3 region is CASNWAGDEKLFF. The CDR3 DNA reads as TGTGCCAGCAATTGGGCAGGGGACGAAAAACTGTTTTTT.

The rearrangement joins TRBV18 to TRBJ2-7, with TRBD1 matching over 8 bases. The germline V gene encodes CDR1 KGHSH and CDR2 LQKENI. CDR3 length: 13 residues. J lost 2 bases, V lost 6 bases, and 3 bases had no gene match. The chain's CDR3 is CASSQGAPYEQYV. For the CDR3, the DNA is TGTGCCAGCTCCCAGGGGGCCCCCTACGAGCAGTACGTC.